This TCR beta chain derives from a study of blood T cell repertoires in COVID-19. The CDR3 is 14 residues long. V was clipped by 4 bases and J by 7 bases, with 18 bases between them. CDR1 is SQVTM, CDR2 ANQGSEA, per germline. Here immunoSEQ multiplex PCR was the method, and the copy in TCRdb shows in-frame clones only, minus some. This sample has 250,000 to 350,000 clones, with roughly 90% found just once. While infection was still active, Seattle patients were enrolled and then followed longitudinally. The specimen sequenced was peripheral blood. The chain has TRBV29-1 and TRBJ2-3, with D possibly matching TRBD2 (5 bases). This receptor was identified in a woman in her twenties or thirties with COVID-19, enrolled during active disease. The CDR3 DNA reads TGCAGCGTTGGACTACTTATTGGAAGTAATACGCAGTATTTT. Encoded protein: CSVGLLIGSNTQYF.